What follows is one T cell receptor beta chain and its context. Its target is unknown. These data are taken from a study of T cell responses to AZD1222 COVID-19 vaccine. The study's findings and limits: There were repertoire samples only from the period after the peak T cell response. Spike-spanning, vaccine-associated CD4 TCRs were dominant at 160-218 and 743-854. Spike-specific TCR breadth and depth rose after two AZD1222 doses.

The CDR3 is 19 amino acids. Germline CDR1 is SGHNT and CDR2 is YENEEA. Unmatched junction bases numbered 16, after V lost 1 base and J lost 8 bases. TCRdb's copy holds only in-frame clones and misses some; the assay was immunoSEQ multiplex PCR. The sample lists around 110,000 clones; around 90% were seen once. The sequence derives from an adult in good health. The sample consisted of peripheral blood, taken on day 0 of AZD1222 vaccination. The chain combines TRBV11-3 with TRBJ2-3; 12 nucleotides match TRBD2. CDR3 sequence: CASSLGGGSWLAGGPTQYF. The CDR3 nucleotides read TGTGCCAGCAGCTTAGGCGGGGGCTCGTGGCTAGCGGGAGGGCCTACGCAGTATTTT. The whole variable domain, remainder taken from reference TRBV11-3 and TRBJ2-3, is EAGVVQSPRYKIIEKKQPVAFWCNPISGHNTLYWYLQNLGQGPELLIRYENEEAVDDSQLPKDRFSAERLKGVDSTLKIQPAELGDSAVYLCASSLGGGSWLAGGPTQYFGPGTRLTVL.